These T cell receptor beta chains were read from a single sample in a study of T cell responses to AZD1222 COVID-19 vaccine. Libraries were prepared by immunoSEQ multiplex PCR; TCRdb keeps only in-frame clonotypes and omits some of them. The table includes 95,000 to 100,000 clones, over 75% detected once. This specimen was peripheral blood, taken on day 0 of AZD1222 vaccination. These receptors all stem from an adult in good health. Each CDR3 is given with its conserved first and last residue. The D gene is left open where the match is weak. Clone size, where shown, is once, few, many, or a class for clones that have expanded.

cdr3_aa: CASSGGLGRDDRPQHF
cdr3_nt: TGTGCCAGTAGTGGGGGGCTTGGCAGGGACGATCGACCCCAGCATTTT
v_call: TRBV19
cdr3_length: 16
clone_size: -
j_call: TRBJ1-5
d_call: -

cdr3_aa: CASSFRQGTGQPQHF
cdr3_nt: TGTGCCAGCAGTTTTCGACAGGGGACGGGTCAGCCCCAGCATTTT
v_call: TRBV27
cdr3_length: 15
clone_size: -
j_call: TRBJ1-5
d_call: TRBD1

cdr3_aa: CASSIAGTGEETQYF
cdr3_nt: TGCGCCAGCAGCATAGCCGGGACAGGGGAAGAGACCCAGTACTTC
v_call: TRBV5-1
cdr3_length: 15
clone_size: -
j_call: TRBJ2-5
d_call: TRBD1

cdr3_aa: CAWGASGGIDNEQFF
cdr3_nt: TGTGCCTGGGGGGCTAGCGGGGGAATTGACAATGAGCAGTTCTTC
v_call: TRBV30
cdr3_length: 15
clone_size: -
j_call: TRBJ2-1
d_call: TRBD2

cdr3_aa: CASSVVDILNTEAFF
cdr3_nt: TGTGCCAGCAGCGTAGTAGATATCTTGAACACTGAAGCTTTCTTT
v_call: TRBV9
cdr3_length: 15
clone_size: -
j_call: TRBJ1-1
d_call: -

cdr3_aa: CAWTHPGQGVGWGHF
cdr3_nt: TGTGCCTGGACACACCCGGGACAGGGGGTGGGATGGGGCCACTTT
v_call: TRBV30
cdr3_length: 15
clone_size: -
j_call: TRBJ1-6
d_call: TRBD1

cdr3_aa: CASSYILAGVEETQYF
cdr3_nt: TGTGCCAGCAGTTACATCCTAGCGGGGGTTGAGGAGACCCAGTACTTC
v_call: TRBV6-2/TRBV6-3
cdr3_length: 16
clone_size: -
j_call: TRBJ2-5
d_call: TRBD2

cdr3_aa: CASQTSGQPQHF
cdr3_nt: TGTGCCAGCCAGACCTCGGGTCAGCCCCAGCATTTT
v_call: TRBV12-3/TRBV12-4
cdr3_length: 12
clone_size: -
j_call: TRBJ1-5
d_call: -

cdr3_aa: CASSPQGGGYEQYF
cdr3_nt: TGTGCCAGCAGTCCCCAGGGTGGCGGCTACGAGCAGTACTTC
v_call: TRBV27
cdr3_length: 14
clone_size: -
j_call: TRBJ2-7
d_call: -

cdr3_aa: CASSLRSGGVYEQYF
cdr3_nt: TGCGCCAGCAGCTTGCGGTCAGGGGGGGTCTACGAGCAGTACTTC
v_call: TRBV5-1
cdr3_length: 15
clone_size: -
j_call: TRBJ2-7
d_call: -

cdr3_aa: CASSRWSFYSNQPQHF
cdr3_nt: TGTGCCAGCAGCCGGTGGAGTTTCTATAGCAATCAGCCCCAGCATTTT
v_call: TRBV5-6
cdr3_length: 16
clone_size: -
j_call: TRBJ1-5
d_call: -

cdr3_aa: CASSQRRGHRDGSEAFF
cdr3_nt: TGTGCCAGCAGCCAAAGGAGGGGTCACAGGGATGGGTCTGAAGCTTTCTTT
v_call: TRBV14
cdr3_length: 17
clone_size: -
j_call: TRBJ1-1
d_call: -

cdr3_aa: CASSISSAEETQYF
cdr3_nt: TGTGCCAGTAGTATAAGCTCCGCTGAAGAGACCCAGTACTTC
v_call: TRBV19
cdr3_length: 14
clone_size: -
j_call: TRBJ2-5
d_call: -

cdr3_aa: CASSEGSGNTGELFF
cdr3_nt: TGTGCCAGCAGTGAAGGTAGCGGGAACACCGGGGAGCTGTTTTTT
v_call: TRBV2
cdr3_length: 15
clone_size: -
j_call: TRBJ2-2
d_call: -

cdr3_aa: CASSQPGNQETQYF
cdr3_nt: TGTGCCAGCAGCCAGCCGGGGAACCAAGAGACCCAGTACTTC
v_call: TRBV5-4
cdr3_length: 14
clone_size: -
j_call: TRBJ2-5
d_call: -

cdr3_aa: CASKGAQVGFNQPQHF
cdr3_nt: TGTGCCAGCAAGGGGGCACAAGTGGGTTTCAATCAGCCCCAGCATTTT
v_call: TRBV28
cdr3_length: 16
clone_size: -
j_call: TRBJ1-5
d_call: TRBD1

cdr3_aa: CATEEPNYGYTF
cdr3_nt: TGTGCAACCGAAGAGCCTAACTATGGCTACACCTTC
v_call: TRBV19
cdr3_length: 12
clone_size: once
j_call: TRBJ1-2
d_call: -

cdr3_aa: CASSTGEGKDEAFF
cdr3_nt: TGTGCCAGCAGTACAGGGGAAGGAAAGGATGAAGCTTTCTTT
v_call: TRBV6-5
cdr3_length: 14
clone_size: -
j_call: TRBJ1-1
d_call: TRBD1

cdr3_aa: CASRPTGIRDGYTF
cdr3_nt: TGTGCCAGCAGACCTACAGGGATCCGAGATGGCTACACCTTC
v_call: TRBV6-5
cdr3_length: 14
clone_size: -
j_call: TRBJ1-2
d_call: -

cdr3_aa: CASSGGVPQHF
cdr3_nt: TGTGCCAGCAGTGGGGGGGTGCCCCAGCATTTT
v_call: TRBV28
cdr3_length: 11
clone_size: -
j_call: TRBJ1-5
d_call: -

cdr3_aa: CASSPGTGGNQPQHF
cdr3_nt: TGTGCCAGCAGCCCTGGGACAGGGGGCAATCAGCCCCAGCATTTT
v_call: TRBV6-2/TRBV6-3
cdr3_length: 15
clone_size: -
j_call: TRBJ1-5
d_call: TRBD1